This T cell receptor (beta chain) was recovered during a study of cytomegalovirus exposure and HLA in healthy donors (dated by TCRdb to about 2017). In the study overall: An earlier analysis of several hundred of the donors reported 250 to 350 Gb of sequence data and roughly 100 million unique TCR beta sequences from about 200 million T cells. An early release covering roughly 600 HLA-typed donors comprised about 300 gigabases of sequencing data and approximately 85 million unique TCR sequences. Among the roughly 390 genotyped donors, approximately 77% belonged to the genetic ancestry cluster associated with self-reported Caucasian donors. The study aimed to test whether cataloging public T cell receptors could reveal signatures of past pathogen exposure. The T cell repertoires of some 670 subjects were profiled by immunosequencing and related to cytomegalovirus serostatus. Along with the approximately 700-subject first cohort, a separate validation cohort of over a hundred different subjects was used. To predict cytomegalovirus infection status, the study combined high-throughput TCR immunosequencing, statistical association of individual TCRs with disease status, and machine learning. A later analysis re-analyzed previously published TCR beta repertoires from 666 donors and added high-resolution HLA genotyping to study TCR occurrence patterns. Rather than using new phenotypic data, the later analysis identified candidate immune exposures from TCR beta sequences and from how often those sequences occurred across donors. In an earlier analysis of roughly 580 of the donors, high-throughput TCR beta sequencing was used to judge whether each TCR beta V gene segment behaved as functional or pseudogenic. Donor age, sex, ethnicity and CMV serostatus were compiled together with the repertoire data. Genome-wide SNP genotypes for about 65% of the roughly 700 donors were used in a later genetic analysis, which treated that subset as a discovery cohort. Every repertoire in the discovery cohort had been generated on one and the same sequencing platform. HLA typing covered class I and class II loci at four-digit resolution. Typing coverage varied by locus: about 620-630 donors for A, B, C, DRB1 and DQB1; roughly 520 for DQA1; over 600 for DPA1; 450 to 480 for DPB1. Four to six DR-DQ haplotypes were handled as single units for association and clustering, since linkage in the cohort was strong. Among roughly 400 genotyped donors of the cohort, an average of about 240,000 unique TCR beta nucleotide sequences were sequenced per donor, approximately 20% of them non-productive.

Findings and caveats that apply to the study as a whole: Because HLA typing was unavailable for some donors at each locus, only the typed subset was used in association tests. Immune exposure information for the cohort was limited to CMV serostatus. At a false discovery rate of 0.05, a later analysis linked approximately 18,000 TCR beta sequences to specific HLA alleles. In a later analysis, TCR association rates were found to vary across HLA loci, with the most associated TCRs seen for DRB1 alleles and the fewest for HLA-C alleles. Sequencing depth was assumed to be roughly uniform across donors in the presence/absence analyses, though that assumption may not hold. A later analysis found that HLA-associated TCR beta chains were more clonally expanded and had lower generation probabilities than equally common non-associated chains. A later analysis found that most CMV-associated TCR beta chains appeared HLA-restricted, with HLA associations seemingly driven largely by CMV exposure. A few of the identified cytomegalovirus-associated TCR beta chains were confirmed in vitro to be specific for cytomegalovirus antigens. Cytomegalovirus status was reported to be diagnosed by the classifier with high specificity and sensitivity in both the original and validation cohorts. The authors suggested that the approach could potentially be extended to other disease states and immunological phenotypes. The 87-base-pair reads could not distinguish some IMGT-functional V segments, including TRBV6-2 and TRBV6-3, so those segments were excluded. When HLA alleles, especially DR and DQ, strongly co-occurred, TCR associations were difficult to assign to individual alleles. Because counts were too low, 15 to 20 rarely observed V segments, including chromosome 9 orphons, were excluded from the earlier analysis of 587 of the donors. A further reported finding was that TCR beta sequences accurately predicted the HLA-A and HLA-B alleles for most subjects in the first cohort. In the study, approximately 160 TCR beta chains were listed as associated with cytomegalovirus. Broadly in line with IMGT annotations, most TCR beta V segments showed up in productive rearrangements about 87% or about 30% of the time in an earlier analysis of several hundred of the donors. Most TCR sequences were seen in very few donors, while some public TCRs were found in many individuals. V-gene and J-gene trimming of TCR beta chains was associated with a missense DCLRE1C variant in a later genetic analysis, and the association was replicated in an independent cohort. Only TCR beta chains were sequenced in this cohort, and the absence of alpha or paired-chain data limited detectable features. Correlated functional status among segregating V segments might reflect linkage disequilibrium, but an unknown experimental factor could not be ruled out. Compared with the roughly 670-donor mean, donors in an Asian-associated ancestry cluster had fewer N-insertions in productive TCRs, according to a later genetic analysis. The sequencing pipeline was judged likely to have produced a cluster of highly shared sequence variants as a technical artifact. A later analysis reported that several top co-occurrence clusters appeared linked to parvovirus B19, influenza, CMV and Epstein-Barr virus.

The CDR3 runs 14 residues from the cysteine to the phenylalanine. CDR3 DNA is the only sequence kept; it has 42 bases, read in frame from the first base. Between the V and J ends, shortened by 4 bases and 7 bases respectively, the junction contains 12 bases. The germline V gene encodes CDR1 SGHRS and CDR2 YFSETQ. In total, approximately 690 healthy bone marrow donors made up the cohort. At the time of sampling, all cohort members were nominally healthy, though unrecorded immune exposures were likely present. The donor was CMV seronegative and was included in the group of 352 seronegative cohort members. Every donor gave a peripheral blood sample, and the peripheral blood mononuclear cells from that sample were used for TCR beta sequencing. Genomic DNA was extracted from the blood cell samples with the Qiagen DNeasy Blood Extraction Kit. Receptors were amplified or captured by the immunoSEQ multiplex PCR assay. For the multiplex PCR, a mixture combining 60 forward primers for TCR Vbeta segments and 13 reverse primers for TCR Jbeta segments was used. Amplification of the CDR3 region of rearranged TCR beta genes was performed with a multiplex PCR assay on genomic DNA. Amplified TCR beta libraries were sequenced as 87-base-pair reads on the Illumina HiSeq System. Per the source publication's procedure: A later analysis tallied 80 million to 95 million unique TCR beta chains across the 660 or so repertoires, and approximately 9.9 million of those chains were shared by two or more donors. To remove PCR and sequencing errors, raw reads were error-corrected and collapsed into unique sequences using a nearest-neighbor algorithm that merged closely related sequences. CDR3 sequences were aligned to IMGT reference sequences to assign V, D and J gene segments. For a sequence to be retained, at least a six-nucleotide match to both a V gene segment and a J gene segment was required. Rearrangements were classified as productive when the CDR3 lacked stop codons and remained in frame with V and J, and all other rearrangements were classified as non-productive. CDR3 was defined by IMGT convention, running from the second conserved V-encoded cysteine to the conserved J-encoded phenylalanine. The earlier analysis of about 620 of the donors excluded sequences that lacked an unambiguous match to a single V gene segment. An earlier analysis of under 750 of the donors called V segments functional above 56.7% productive rearrangements and segregating when the between-donor standard deviation exceeded 5%. A statistical classification framework was built for diagnosing cytomegalovirus status from the catalog of TCR beta chain sequences. In a later analysis, V and J genes were assigned by comparing TCR nucleotide sequences against IMGT/GENE-DB human TR gene sequences. In a later analysis, CDR3 sequences and most-parsimonious VDJ recombination scenarios were assigned using the TCRdist pipeline. In a later analysis, every TCR beta chain was defined by the combination of its CDR3 amino acid sequence and its V-gene family, and reads without a unique V-gene family were dropped. To address suspected cross-contamination and a sequencing artifact, a later analysis removed 550 to 750 highly shared, low-generation-probability nucleotide sequences. For each public chain, a later analysis derived a clonal expansion index from normalized ranks of inferred template counts within each repertoire. In a later analysis, generation probabilities were computed using a VDJ recombination model fitted to out-of-frame rearrangements, and the results were checked against IGoR. Hypergeometric tests were used in a later analysis to score TCR-TCR, TCR-HLA and TCR-CMV co-occurrence, with a repertoire-size bias correction applied to the TCR pairs. False discovery rates were estimated in a later analysis by permuting HLA or CMV assignments 20 times. In a later analysis, co-occurring TCRs were grouped using DBSCAN, with TCRdist sequence similarity added in when clustering inside HLA-allele-positive subsets. For co-occurrence clustering, repertoires with fewer than 30,000 or more than 120,000 public chains were excluded, along with roughly 5 repertoires with anomalous nucleotide sharing. TCRdb limited this immuneACCESS table to in-frame rearrangements with V and J called. A share of clones is missing; checked studies link under half to unresolved V genes, and the rest is unexplained. D and trimming were read from the DNA, whereas the V and J calls and clone size are those reported in that table. For this sample the table gives about 190,000 clones, of which over 75% were detected only once. 3.8% of the sample is in the top ten clones.

In regard to this clone: There is no known antigen for this receptor. Base qualities are not provided; no much larger clone lies one nucleotide away.

Recombination linked TRBV5-1 to TRBJ1-6, with a tentative D gene TRBD1 over 6 matching bases. The sequencing sample was made of PBMCs. The TCR was taken from a man in his fifties in good health and CMV-seronegative. The CDR3 region: CASSPGQLNSPLHF. At the DNA level, the sequence is TGCGCCAGCAGCCCCGGACAGCTGAATTCACCCCTCCACTTT.